This entry is about one T cell receptor (beta chain). The record originates from a study of blood T cell repertoires in COVID-19. V gave up 5 bases and J gave up 8 bases, with 10 bases separating them. In germline, CDR1 is SGHTA, CDR2 FQGNSA. The CDR3 extends over 12 amino acids. The assay was immunoSEQ multiplex PCR, and TCRdb's table has in-frame clones only and misses some. The sample holds around 300,000 clones, around 87% seen once. The chain joins TRBV7-2 to TRBJ1-3; D is unclear. Sequenced: peripheral blood. The source is a woman in her thirties or forties with COVID-19, enrolled during active disease. The CDR3, as DNA: TGTGCCAGCAGCCCCGTCCGCGACACCATATATTTT. It yields the protein CASSPVRDTIYF.